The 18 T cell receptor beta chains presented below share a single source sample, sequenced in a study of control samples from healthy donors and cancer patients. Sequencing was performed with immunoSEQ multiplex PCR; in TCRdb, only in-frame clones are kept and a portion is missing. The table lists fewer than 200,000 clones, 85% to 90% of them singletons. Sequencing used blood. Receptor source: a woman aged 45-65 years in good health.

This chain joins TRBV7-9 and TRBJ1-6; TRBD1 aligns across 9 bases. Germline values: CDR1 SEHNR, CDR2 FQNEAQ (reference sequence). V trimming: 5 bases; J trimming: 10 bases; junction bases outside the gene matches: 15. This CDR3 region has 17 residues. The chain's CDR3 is CASSASLPRDRVSPLHF. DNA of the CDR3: TGTGCCAGCAGCGCTAGCCTCCCCCGGGACAGGGTATCACCCCTCCACTTT.

The CDR3 spells CASSLDGLKGMGLYTF. CDR3 sequence (DNA): TGTGCCAGCAGCTTAGATGGGTTGAAGGGGATGGGGCTCTACACCTTC. The J gene is TRBJ1-2, the V gene TRBV7-9; D might be TRBD1 (5 bases). V lost 1 base and J lost 10, with 22 bases in between. Germline CDR1 and CDR2: SEHNR and FQNEAQ (reference sequence). The length of the CDR3 is 16 residues.

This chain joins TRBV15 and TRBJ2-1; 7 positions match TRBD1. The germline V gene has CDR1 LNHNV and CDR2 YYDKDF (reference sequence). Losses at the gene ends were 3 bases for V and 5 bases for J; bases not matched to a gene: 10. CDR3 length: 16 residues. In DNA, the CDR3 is TGTGCCACCAGCAGTCTCGGAGGACAGGTAGACAATGAGCAGTTCTTC. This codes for CATSSLGGQVDNEQFF.

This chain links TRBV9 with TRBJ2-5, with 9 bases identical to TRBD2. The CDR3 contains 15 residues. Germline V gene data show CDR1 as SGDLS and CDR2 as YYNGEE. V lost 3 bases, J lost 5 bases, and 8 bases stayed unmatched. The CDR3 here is CASSATGTSTETQYF. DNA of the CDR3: TGTGCCAGCAGCGCTACCGGGACTAGCACCGAGACCCAGTACTTC.

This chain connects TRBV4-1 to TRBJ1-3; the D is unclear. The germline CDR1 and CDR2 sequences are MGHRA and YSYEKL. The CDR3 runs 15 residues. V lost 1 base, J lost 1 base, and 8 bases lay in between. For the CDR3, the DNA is TGCGCCAGCAGCCAAGTGCGGGCGTCTGGAAACACCATATATTTT. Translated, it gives CASSQVRASGNTIYF.

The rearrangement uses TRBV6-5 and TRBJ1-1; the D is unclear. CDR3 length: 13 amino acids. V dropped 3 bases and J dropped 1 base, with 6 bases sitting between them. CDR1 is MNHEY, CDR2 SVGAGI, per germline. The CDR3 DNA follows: TGTGCCAGCAGTTATCGGGGGAACACTGAAGCTTTCTTT. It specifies CASSYRGNTEAFF.

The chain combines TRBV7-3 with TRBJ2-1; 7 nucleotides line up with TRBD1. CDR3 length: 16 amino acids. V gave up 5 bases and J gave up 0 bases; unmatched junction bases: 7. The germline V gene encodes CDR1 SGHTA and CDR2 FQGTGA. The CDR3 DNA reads TGTGCCAGCAGCCGAGGACAGGCCAGCTCCTACAATGAGCAGTTCTTC. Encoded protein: CASSRGQASSYNEQFF.

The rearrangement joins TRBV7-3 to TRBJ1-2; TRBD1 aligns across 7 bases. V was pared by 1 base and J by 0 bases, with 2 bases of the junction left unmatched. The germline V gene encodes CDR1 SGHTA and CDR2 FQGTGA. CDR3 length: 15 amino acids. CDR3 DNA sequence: TGTGCCAGCAGCTTAATAGGGGGCTCTAACTATGGCTACACCTTC. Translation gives CASSLIGGSNYGYTF.

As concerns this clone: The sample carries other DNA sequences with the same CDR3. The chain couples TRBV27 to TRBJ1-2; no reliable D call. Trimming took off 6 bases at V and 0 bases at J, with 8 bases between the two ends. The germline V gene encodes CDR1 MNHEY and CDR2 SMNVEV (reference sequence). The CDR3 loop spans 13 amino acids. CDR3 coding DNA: TGTGCCAGCAGCACCTCATCTAACTATGGCTACACCTTC. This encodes CASSTSSNYGYTF.

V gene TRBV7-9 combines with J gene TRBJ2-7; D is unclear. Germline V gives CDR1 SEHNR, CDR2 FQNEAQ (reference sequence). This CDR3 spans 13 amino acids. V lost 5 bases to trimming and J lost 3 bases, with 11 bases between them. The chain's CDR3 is CASSPVGDYEQYF. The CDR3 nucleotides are TGTGCCAGCAGCCCCGTGGGCGACTACGAGCAGTACTTC.

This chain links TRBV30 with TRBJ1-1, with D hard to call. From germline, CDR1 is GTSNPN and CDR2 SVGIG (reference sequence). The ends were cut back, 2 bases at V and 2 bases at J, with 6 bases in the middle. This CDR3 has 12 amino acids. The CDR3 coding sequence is TGTGCCTGGAGTATCAGAAACACTGAAGCTTTCTTT. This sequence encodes CAWSIRNTEAFF.

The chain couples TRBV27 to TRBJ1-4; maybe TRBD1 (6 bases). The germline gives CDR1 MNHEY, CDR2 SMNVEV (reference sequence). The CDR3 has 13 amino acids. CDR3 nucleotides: TGTGGAATCAGCGGGGGGCCGGGTGAAAAACTGTTTTTT. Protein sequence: CGISGGPGEKLFF.

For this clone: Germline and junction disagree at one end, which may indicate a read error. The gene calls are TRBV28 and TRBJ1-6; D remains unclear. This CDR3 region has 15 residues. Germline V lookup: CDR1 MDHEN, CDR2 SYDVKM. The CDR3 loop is CASILSTANNSPLHF. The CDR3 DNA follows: TGTGCCAGCATTTTATCCACGGCGAATAATTCACCCCTCCACTTT. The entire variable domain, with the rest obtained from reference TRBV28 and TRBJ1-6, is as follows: DVKVTQSSRYLVKRTGEKVFLECVQDMDHENMFWYRQDPGLGLRLIYFSYDVKMKEKGDIPEGYSVSREKKERFSLILESASTNQTSMYLCASILSTANNSPLHFGNGTRLTVT.

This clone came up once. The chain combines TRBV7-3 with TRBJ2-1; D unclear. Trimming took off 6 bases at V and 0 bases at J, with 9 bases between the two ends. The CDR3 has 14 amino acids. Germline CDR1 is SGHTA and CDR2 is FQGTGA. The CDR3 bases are TGTGCCAGCAGACCCTCCAGCTCCTACAATGAGCAGTTCTTC. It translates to CASRPSSSYNEQFF.

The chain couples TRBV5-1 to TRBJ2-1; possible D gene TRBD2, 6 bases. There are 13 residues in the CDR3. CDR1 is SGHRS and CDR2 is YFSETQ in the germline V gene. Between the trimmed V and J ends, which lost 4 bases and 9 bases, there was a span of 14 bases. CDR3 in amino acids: CASSQLVGGEQFF. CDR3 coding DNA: TGCGCCAGCAGCCAACTGGTCGGGGGTGAGCAGTTCTTC.

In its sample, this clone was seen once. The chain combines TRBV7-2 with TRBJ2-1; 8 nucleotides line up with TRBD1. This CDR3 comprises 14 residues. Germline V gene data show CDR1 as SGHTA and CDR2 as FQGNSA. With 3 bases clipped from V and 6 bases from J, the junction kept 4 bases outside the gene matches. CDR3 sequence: CASSFSTGGNEQFF. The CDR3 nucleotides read TGTGCCAGCAGCTTTTCAACAGGGGGCAATGAGCAGTTCTTC. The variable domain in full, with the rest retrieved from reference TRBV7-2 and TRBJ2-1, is GAGVSQSPSNKVTEKGKDVELRCDPISGHTALYWYRQSLGQGLEFLIYFQGNSAPDKSGLPSDRFSAERTGGSVSTLTIQRTQQEDSAVYLCASSFSTGGNEQFFGPGTRLTVL.

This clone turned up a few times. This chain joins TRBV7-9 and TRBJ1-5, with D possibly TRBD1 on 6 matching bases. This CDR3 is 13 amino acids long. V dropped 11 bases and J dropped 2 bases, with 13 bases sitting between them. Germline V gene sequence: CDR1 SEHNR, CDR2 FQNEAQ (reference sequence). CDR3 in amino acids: CAAGGPGNQPQHF. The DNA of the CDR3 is TGTGCCGCTGGGGGGCCGGGCAATCAGCCCCAGCATTTT.

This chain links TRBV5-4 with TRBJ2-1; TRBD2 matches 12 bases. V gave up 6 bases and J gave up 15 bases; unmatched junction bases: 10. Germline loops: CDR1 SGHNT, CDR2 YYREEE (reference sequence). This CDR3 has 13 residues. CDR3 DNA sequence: TGTGCCAGCACTCTGACTAGCGGGGGTCTATTGTTCTTC. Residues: CASTLTSGGLLFF.